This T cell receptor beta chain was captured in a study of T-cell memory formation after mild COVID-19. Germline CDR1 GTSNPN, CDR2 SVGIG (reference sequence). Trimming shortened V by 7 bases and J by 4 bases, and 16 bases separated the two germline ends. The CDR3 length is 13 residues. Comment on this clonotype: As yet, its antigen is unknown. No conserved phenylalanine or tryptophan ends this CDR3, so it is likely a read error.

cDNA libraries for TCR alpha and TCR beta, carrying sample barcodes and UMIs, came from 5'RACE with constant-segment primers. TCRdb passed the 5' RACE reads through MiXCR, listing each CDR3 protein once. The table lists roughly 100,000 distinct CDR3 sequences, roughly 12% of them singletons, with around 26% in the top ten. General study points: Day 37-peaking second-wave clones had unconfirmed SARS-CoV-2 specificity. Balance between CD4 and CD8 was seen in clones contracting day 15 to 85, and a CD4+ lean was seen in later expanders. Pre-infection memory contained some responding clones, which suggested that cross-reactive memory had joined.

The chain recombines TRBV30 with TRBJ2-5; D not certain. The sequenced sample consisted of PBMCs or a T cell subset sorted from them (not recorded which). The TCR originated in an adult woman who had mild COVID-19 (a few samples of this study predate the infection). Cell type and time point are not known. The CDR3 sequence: CASAPSWGETQYL. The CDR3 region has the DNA TGTGCCTCCGCCCCGAGTTGGGGAGAGACCCAGTACTTA.